This entry lists 27 T cell receptor beta chains sequenced from one sample in a study of blood T cell repertoires in COVID-19 (dated by TCRdb to the early 2020s). Library method: the immunoSEQ multiplex PCR assay. TCRdb stores this immuneACCESS table with in-frame sequences only. Part of the clones is absent; in the studies checked, under half of the shortfall reflects unresolved V genes, and no reason is known for the rest. Present in this sample are 150,000 or so clones, around 87% of which were seen just once. The ten biggest clones cover approximately 10% of the sample. Sequenced: peripheral blood. Source of these receptors: a woman between 70 and 85 years old with COVID-19, enrolled during active disease.

The chain couples TRBV7-9 to TRBJ1-6; perhaps TRBD1 as D (5 bases). The CDR3 loop spans 15 amino acids. V was pared by 5 bases and J by 5 bases, with 13 bases between. The germline V gene encodes CDR1 SEHNR and CDR2 FQNEAQ (reference sequence). As DNA, the CDR3 is TGTGCCAGCAGCCAGGCCGGCAGGGATAATTCACCCCTCCACTTT. Residues: CASSQAGRDNSPLHF.

This rearrangement joins TRBV10-3 to TRBJ1-2; 10 bases line up with TRBD1. The CDR3 loop spans 14 amino acids. Germline values: CDR1 ENHRY, CDR2 SYGVKD. V lost 7 bases and J lost 2; bases outside the gene matches: 4. CDR3 sequence reads: CAITLGQGNYGYTF. CDR3 nucleotide sequence: TGTGCCATCACCTTGGGACAGGGGAACTATGGCTACACCTTC.

The chain couples TRBV15 to TRBJ1-2; no clear D gene. Trimming removed 0 bases from V and 4 bases from J, with 18 bases in between. Per germline, CDR1 LNHNV and CDR2 YYDKDF (reference sequence). The length of the CDR3 is 17 residues. CDR3 bases: TGTGCCACCAGCAGAGACGAGGCCTTCGGCCGTGGCTATGGCTACACCTTC. Its protein is CATSRDEAFGRGYGYTF.

The gene calls are TRBV7-2 and TRBJ2-3, with D possibly matching TRBD1 (8 bases). The germline V gene encodes CDR1 SGHTA and CDR2 FQGNSA. The CDR3 loop spans 16 amino acids. With 6 bases removed from V and 1 base from J, the gap between germline ends came to 17 bases. CDR3 region: CASSYRGGSGTDTQYF. The CDR3 DNA sequence: TGTGCCAGCAGTTACAGGGGGGGGTCCGGCACAGATACGCAGTATTTT.

Written as DNA, the CDR3 is TGCGCCAGCAGCCTGGACAGCCGTAATGAAAAACTGTTTTTT. Amino acid sequence: CASSLDSRNEKLFF. This rearrangement joins TRBV5-1 to TRBJ1-4; weak D call: TRBD1 (6 bases). The CDR3 length is 14 residues. The germline gives CDR1 SGHRS, CDR2 YFSETQ. The V gene lost 4 bases and the J gene lost 4 bases, with 11 bases spanning the gap.

The V gene is TRBV6-5, the J gene TRBJ1-2; the D gene is possibly TRBD1 (5 bases). The CDR3 is 13 amino acids. V dropped 5 bases and J dropped 7 bases, with 14 bases sitting between them. CDR1 MNHEY and CDR2 SVGAGI come from the germline V gene. CDR3 sequence (DNA): TGTGCCAGCAGTCGTCAGGGAGGAGGTGGCTACACCTTC. It specifies CASSRQGGGGYTF.

This chain joins TRBV5-6 and TRBJ1-4; no clear D gene. There are 13 residues in the CDR3. Germline values: CDR1 SGHDT, CDR2 YYEEEE. V lost 7 bases and J lost 4, with 11 bases in between. The CDR3 region is CASRGVLNEKLFF. The DNA of the CDR3 is TGTGCCAGCCGGGGAGTCCTTAATGAAAAACTGTTTTTT.

The rearrangement links TRBV6-5 to TRBJ1-2, with unresolved D. CDR3 length: 11 amino acids. Trimming cost V 7 bases and J 4 bases, with 7 bases left between them. CDR1 and CDR2 (germline): MNHEY, SVGAGI. The CDR3 protein is CASISGYGYTF. CDR3 sequence (DNA): TGTGCCAGCATATCCGGCTATGGCTACACCTTC.

The rearrangement joins TRBV2 to TRBJ1-2; 7 bases are a match to TRBD1. V was clipped by 6 bases and J by 0 bases; unmatched bases: 7. The CDR3 totals 15 residues. Germline V gene sequence: CDR1 SNHLY, CDR2 FYNNEI. The CDR3 coding sequence is TGTGCCAGCAGGAGGACAGGCGCCACTAACTATGGCTACACCTTC. As protein: CASRRTGATNYGYTF. The full variable domain, in which reference TRBV2 and TRBJ1-2 provide the parts outside the CDR3, is EPEVTQTPSHQVTQMGQEVILRCVPISNHLYFYWYRQILGQKVEFLVSFYNNEISEKSEIFDDQFSVERPDGSNFTLKIRSTKLEDSAMYFCASRRTGATNYGYTFGSGTRLTVV.

This clone occurred once. The chain has TRBV6-5 and TRBJ1-5; D is possibly TRBD1 (5 bases). Germline V gene lookup returns CDR1 MNHEY and CDR2 SVGAGI. V was cut by 8 bases and J by 2 bases, with 16 bases left in between. The CDR3 spans 15 residues. CDR3 amino acids: CASSPGRGGNQPQHF. DNA of the CDR3: TGTGCCAGCTCCCCGGGGAGGGGAGGCAATCAGCCCCAGCATTTT.

The V call is TRBV7-2, the J call TRBJ2-7, with a weak D call TRBD1 (6 bases). The CDR3 length is 16 residues. The germline V gene encodes CDR1 SGHTA and CDR2 FQGNSA. V lost 1 base and J lost 1, with 14 bases in between. CDR3 DNA: TGTGCCAGCAGCTTAGGGGGGCAGCGTGGGTCCTACGAGCAGTACTTC. Amino acid sequence: CASSLGGQRGSYEQYF.

The chain recombines TRBV16 with TRBJ1-1, with TRBD1 matching over 7 bases. V shed 5 bases and J 2 bases; nucleotides not matched to a gene: 5. Germline V CDR1 and CDR2: KGHSY, FQNENV. This CDR3 has 14 amino acids. The CDR3 DNA sequence: TGTGCCAGCAGCACCGGGACAGTTAACACTGAAGCTTTCTTT. Its translation is CASSTGTVNTEAFF.

The chain has TRBV2 and TRBJ1-6; 8 bases are shared with TRBD1. The CDR3 runs to 13 residues. Germline loops: CDR1 SNHLY, CDR2 FYNNEI. Trimming at V came to 6 bases and at J to 6 bases, leaving 1 base not matched to a gene. The CDR3 coding sequence is TGTGCCAGCAGGGGGACAGGTAATTCACCCCTCCACTTT. Translating gives CASRGTGNSPLHF.

The V call is TRBV18, the J call TRBJ2-7; tentative D call: TRBD1 (5 bases). V was clipped by 8 bases and J by 5 bases, with 28 bases between them. CDR1 is KGHSH, CDR2 LQKENI, per germline. This CDR3 contains 17 residues. This chain's CDR3 is CASVQSVFGQGPHEQYF. In DNA, the CDR3 is TGTGCCAGCGTCCAATCGGTATTCGGGCAGGGTCCCCACGAGCAGTACTTC. The full variable domain, rest sourced from reference TRBV18 and TRBJ2-7, is NAGVMQNPRHLVRRRGQEARLRCSPMKGHSHVYWYRQLPEEGLKFMVYLQKENIIDESGMPKERFSAEFPKEGPSILRIQQVVRGDSAAYFCASVQSVFGQGPHEQYFGPGTRLTVT.

This rearrangement joins TRBV11-1 to TRBJ2-7; D ambiguous. With 5 bases removed from V and 7 bases from J, the gap between germline ends came to 9 bases. The CDR3 has 11 amino acids. The V gene's germline CDR1 is SGHAT and CDR2 FQDESV (reference sequence). CDR3 amino acids: CASSTFGEQYF. CDR3 nucleotides: TGTGCCAGCAGCACCTTCGGGGAGCAGTACTTC.

This clone was seen only a few times. The CDR3 spells CASSPLLLENSPLHF. Here the CDR3 DNA reads TGTGCCAGCAGTCCCCTCTTGCTAGAGAATTCACCCCTCCACTTT. The rearrangement joins TRBV27 to TRBJ1-6; D gene uncertain. The CDR3 sequence is 15 residues long. The germline V gene encodes CDR1 MNHEY and CDR2 SMNVEV (reference sequence). Trimming removed 5 bases from V and 7 bases from J, with 15 bases in between.

The chain joins TRBV7-9 to TRBJ2-7; D call uncertain. This CDR3 comprises 15 residues. Germline V lookup: CDR1 SEHNR, CDR2 FQNEAQ (reference sequence). V shed 5 bases and J shed 0 bases, with 14 bases lying between them. CDR3 protein: CASSTLLTTSYEQYF. CDR3 bases: TGTGCCAGCAGCACCCTTTTAACAACCTCCTACGAGCAGTACTTC. The full variable domain, rest sourced from reference TRBV7-9 and TRBJ2-7, is DTGVSQNPRHKITKRGQNVTFRCDPISEHNRLYWYRQTLGQGPEFLTYFQNEAQLEKSRLLSDRFSAERPKGSFSTLEIQRTEQGDSAMYLCASSTLLTTSYEQYFGPGTRLTVT.

The chain uses TRBV5-1 and TRBJ1-1, with D unclear. Germline lookup yields CDR1 SGHRS and CDR2 YFSETQ. V gave up 6 bases and J gave up 1 base, with 13 bases separating them. The CDR3 is made up of 14 amino acids. CDR3 region: CASNAGNENTEAFF. The CDR3 nucleotides are TGCGCCAGCAACGCCGGGAACGAGAACACTGAAGCTTTCTTT. Full variable domain (outside the CDR3, taken from reference TRBV5-1 and TRBJ1-1): KAGVTQTPRYLIKTRGQQVTLSCSPISGHRSVSWYQQTPGQGLQFLFEYFSETQRNKGNFPGRFSGRQFSNSRSEMNVSTLELGDSALYLCASNAGNENTEAFFGQGTRLTVV.

This chain joins TRBV27 and TRBJ2-7; D gene ambiguous. In germline, CDR1 is MNHEY, CDR2 SMNVEV (reference sequence). This CDR3 has 13 amino acids. Trimming took off 10 bases at V and 3 bases at J, with 16 bases between the two ends. The CDR3 nucleotides read TGTGCCACCTCCCCCGACAAGCTCTACGAGCAGTACTTC. Its translation is CATSPDKLYEQYF.

CDR3 sequence: CASSLGGLAGSTDTQYF. In nucleotides, the CDR3 is TGTGCCAGCAGCTTGGGGGGACTAGCGGGGAGCACAGATACGCAGTATTTT. This chain uses TRBV5-4 with TRBJ2-3; 13 bases line up with TRBD2. The CDR3 sequence is 17 residues long. Germline V lookup: CDR1 SGHNT, CDR2 YYREEE (reference sequence). The J segment lost 0 bases and the V segment lost 0 bases, leaving 1 base of the junction unmatched.

The chain combines TRBV28 with TRBJ1-2; 7 positions agree with TRBD1. The V gene's germline CDR1 is MDHEN and CDR2 SYDVKM. V trimming: 5 bases; J trimming: 5 bases; junction bases outside the gene matches: 2. This CDR3 spans 12 amino acids. DNA for the CDR3: TGTGCCAGCAGTCGACAGGGTTATGGCTACACCTTC. Its protein product is CASSRQGYGYTF.

V is TRBV10-3 and J is TRBJ2-7, with TRBD2 matching over 10 bases. Trimming took 2 bases from V and 1 from J; bases not matched to a gene: 5. CDR3 length equals 16 residues. The germline V gene has CDR1 ENHRY and CDR2 SYGVKD. The CDR3 loop is CAISEPTSGRSYEQYF. CDR3 nucleotide sequence: TGTGCCATCAGTGAGCCGACTAGCGGGCGTTCCTACGAGCAGTACTTC.

The rearrangement joins TRBV6-6 to TRBJ1-2, with 11 bases lining up with TRBD1. Trimming cost V 3 bases and J 8 bases; bases outside gene matches: 11. The germline CDR1 and CDR2 sequences are MNHNY and SVGAGI (reference sequence). The CDR3 runs 16 residues. CDR3: CASSYPGTGGGVGYTF. The CDR3 DNA reads as TGTGCCAGCAGTTATCCCGGGACAGGGGGAGGAGTAGGCTACACCTTC.

V is TRBV25-1 and J is TRBJ2-5; weak D call: TRBD1 (5 bases). Germline V lookup: CDR1 MGHDK, CDR2 SYGVNS. This CDR3 is built from 14 residues. V shed 3 bases and J shed 0 bases, with 8 bases lying between them. CDR3 DNA sequence: TGTGCCAGCAGTGAGGGGCCGTACCAAGAGACCCAGTACTTC. The encoded protein is CASSEGPYQETQYF.

This clone was observed a few times. The chain joins TRBV7-9 to TRBJ2-7; 7 nucleotides agree with TRBD2. The CDR3 runs 13 residues. Germline trimming cut 5 bases from V and 5 bases from J; bases unmatched to any gene: 6. The germline CDR1 and CDR2 sequences are SEHNR and FQNEAQ (reference sequence). The CDR3 loop reads CASSPLRGDEQYF. CDR3 sequence (DNA): TGTGCCAGCAGCCCCCTCCGGGGGGACGAGCAGTACTTC.

CDR3 bases: TGCGCCAGCAGCTTGGGGCAGGACTATAATTCACCCCTCCACTTT. It specifies CASSLGQDYNSPLHF. V and J are TRBV5-1 and TRBJ1-6; D uncertain. The CDR3 totals 15 residues. V gave up 0 bases and J gave up 3 bases, with 7 bases separating them. CDR1 is SGHRS, CDR2 YFSETQ, per germline.

The chain couples TRBV7-9 to TRBJ2-3; weak D call: TRBD2 (6 bases). The CDR3 consists of 17 residues. The germline CDR1 and CDR2 sequences are SEHNR and FQNEAQ (reference sequence). Trimming took off 2 bases at V and 9 bases at J, with 24 bases between the two ends. The CDR3 DNA sequence: TGTGCCAGCAGCTTAACCGGAGGGGCCCGGGTCATTGAGACGCAGTATTTT. This gives the protein CASSLTGGARVIETQYF.